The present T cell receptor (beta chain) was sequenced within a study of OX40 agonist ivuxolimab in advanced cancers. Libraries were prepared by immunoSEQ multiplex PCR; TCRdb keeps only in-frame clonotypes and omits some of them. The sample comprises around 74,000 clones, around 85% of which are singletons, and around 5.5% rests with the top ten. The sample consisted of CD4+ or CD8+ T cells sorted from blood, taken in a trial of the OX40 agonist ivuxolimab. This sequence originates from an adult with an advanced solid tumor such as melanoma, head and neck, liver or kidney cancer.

CDR3 residues: CASGRGRRTGELFF. CDR3 nucleotide sequence: TGTGCCAGCGGCAGGGGGCGCAGGACCGGGGAGCTGTTTTTT. The chain employs TRBV6-6 and TRBJ2-2; TRBD1 matches at 8 bases. The length of the CDR3 is 14 residues. Looked up from germline, CDR1 is MNHNY and CDR2 is SVGAGI (reference sequence). V lost 8 bases to trimming and J lost 5 bases; unmatched junction nucleotides: 7.